The 13 T cell receptor beta chains below were found in one sample sequenced in a study of identical twins. TCRdb used MiXCR to reprocess the 5' RACE reads, holding one entry per CDR3 protein. The sample holds more than 600,000 distinct CDR3 sequences; 15% to 20% are singletons and the top ten take around 13%. The same sample was also studied in work on T cells expressing NK-cell markers.

Sequencing was done on a sample of PBMCs. The receptors derive from a woman between 18 and 29 years old in good health.

The V call is TRBV5-4, the J call TRBJ2-3, with D perhaps matching TRBD2 (5 bases). With 0 bases removed from V and 5 bases from J, the gap between germline ends came to 13 bases. Germline V gene sequence: CDR1 SGHNT, CDR2 YYREEE (reference sequence). This CDR3 is 15 amino acids long. The CDR3 loop is CASSLGWERRDTQYF. The DNA of the CDR3 is TGTGCCAGCAGCTTGGGGTGGGAGAGGAGAGATACGCAGTATTTT.

The chain couples TRBV2 to TRBJ2-1; possibly TRBD2 for D (6 bases). The CDR3 is made up of 13 amino acids. CDR1 is SNHLY and CDR2 is FYNNEI in the germline V gene. Trimming removed 5 bases from V and 15 bases from J, with 20 bases in between. The CDR3 region is CASSPPGLQWTFF. CDR3 DNA: TGTGCCAGCAGTCCACCGGGACTCCAGTGGACGTTCTTC.

V usage is TRBV10-2 and J usage is TRBJ2-7; 7 bases map to TRBD1. V lost 2 bases and J lost 2; bases outside the gene matches: 3. CDR1 and CDR2 from the germline V gene are WSHSY and SAAADI. The CDR3 has 14 amino acids. The CDR3 region has the DNA TGCGCCAGCAGTGAGACCGGGACAGCCTACGAGCAGTACTTC. This codes for CASSETGTAYEQYF.

This clonotype was observed a few times. The CDR3 loop is CASSPQGGAYGYTF. The CDR3 DNA reads as TGTGCCAGCAGTCCTCAGGGGGGAGCATATGGCTACACCTTC. The V and J genes are TRBV6-2 or TRBV6-3 and TRBJ1-2, with TRBD1 identical over 7 bases. Germline CDR1 MNHEY, CDR2 SVGEGT. V was pared by 5 bases and J by 5 bases, with 8 bases of the junction left unmatched. This CDR3 region has 14 residues.

This clonotype was detected only a few times. This chain uses TRBV15 with TRBJ1-2, with D unclear. V gave up 0 bases and J gave up 0 bases, with 2 bases separating them. CDR1 LNHNV and CDR2 YYDKDF come from the germline V gene (reference sequence). This CDR3 is built from 13 residues. The CDR3 DNA reads as TGTGCCACCAGCAGAGAGGCTAACTATGGCTACACCTTC. This encodes CATSREANYGYTF.

The chain uses TRBV7-9 and TRBJ2-5; 8 bases agree with TRBD2. Germline CDR1 is SEHNR and CDR2 is FQNEAQ (reference sequence). The J segment lost 1 base and the V segment lost 0 bases, leaving 4 bases of the junction unmatched. This CDR3 contains 16 residues. CDR3 sequence reads: CASSLASGSPQETQYF. The CDR3 DNA reads TGTGCCAGCAGCTTAGCCAGCGGGAGCCCCCAAGAGACCCAGTACTTC.

The chain links TRBV28 to TRBJ2-7, with D perhaps TRBD2 (5 bases). This CDR3 is 14 amino acids long. V was shortened by 1 base and J by 3 bases, with 10 bases between the two germline ends. Germline CDR1 MDHEN, CDR2 SYDVKM. The CDR3 sequence is CASSLLGSDYEQYF. The CDR3 DNA sequence: TGTGCCAGCAGTTTATTAGGGAGTGACTACGAGCAGTACTTC.

This clonotype has ten or more counts. The chain recombines TRBV20-1 with TRBJ2-1, with TRBD2 matching 7 bases. CDR1 and CDR2 (germline): DFQATT, SNEGSKA (reference sequence). V shed 5 bases and J 5 bases; nucleotides not matched to a gene: 12. This CDR3 has 15 amino acids. This chain's CDR3 is CSAPKRASGNNEQFF. The CDR3 DNA follows: TGCAGTGCTCCGAAGAGAGCTAGCGGAAACAATGAGCAGTTCTTC.

The CDR3 nucleotides read TGTGCCAGCAGCTTTCAGCCGGGACAGGGGATAAGAAATGAGCAGTTCTTC. Protein sequence: CASSFQPGQGIRNEQFF. V is TRBV7-2 and J is TRBJ2-1; 10 nucleotides line up with TRBD1. Germline values: CDR1 SGHTA, CDR2 FQGNSA. V shed 3 bases, J shed 7 bases, and the junction held 12 bases outside the gene matches. CDR3 length: 17 amino acids.

Only a few counts were recorded for this clonotype. J is TRBJ2-1 and V is TRBV6-2 or TRBV6-3; D gene ambiguous. The V gene's germline CDR1 is MNHEY and CDR2 SVGEGT. The germline V and J ends were trimmed by 2 bases and 0 bases, with 11 bases remaining between them. The CDR3 extends over 16 amino acids. The CDR3 bases are TGTGCCAGCAGTTACGGGCGCGGTGGCTCCTACAATGAGCAGTTCTTC. It encodes CASSYGRGGSYNEQFF.

This clonotype showed up just a few times. V gene TRBV27 combines with J gene TRBJ1-1, with D maybe TRBD1 (5 bases). Germline CDR1 reads MNHEY; CDR2 reads SMNVEV (reference sequence). The CDR3 extends over 13 amino acids. V gave up 5 bases and J gave up 3 bases, with 10 bases separating them. CDR3 loop: CASSTQGHTEAFF. The CDR3 DNA sequence: TGTGCCAGCAGTACTCAGGGCCACACTGAAGCTTTCTTT.

This chain uses TRBV20-1 with TRBJ2-3; 8 nucleotides align to TRBD2. The germline V gene encodes CDR1 DFQATT and CDR2 SNEGSKA (reference sequence). Unmatched junction bases numbered 10, after V lost 6 bases and J lost 2 bases. This CDR3 is 15 amino acids long. The CDR3 reads CSASLGGRITDTQYF. The CDR3 coding sequence is TGCAGTGCCAGCCTTGGCGGGAGGATCACAGATACGCAGTATTTT.

The chain carries TRBV4-1 and TRBJ1-2, with 7 bases matching TRBD1. There are 16 residues in the CDR3. Germline CDR1 and CDR2: MGHRA and YSYEKL. Trimming at V came to 2 bases and at J to 3 bases, leaving 9 bases not matched to a gene. The CDR3: CASSQTGGQEYYGYTF. CDR3 sequence (DNA): TGCGCCAGCAGCCAAACGGGAGGACAGGAATACTATGGCTACACCTTC.